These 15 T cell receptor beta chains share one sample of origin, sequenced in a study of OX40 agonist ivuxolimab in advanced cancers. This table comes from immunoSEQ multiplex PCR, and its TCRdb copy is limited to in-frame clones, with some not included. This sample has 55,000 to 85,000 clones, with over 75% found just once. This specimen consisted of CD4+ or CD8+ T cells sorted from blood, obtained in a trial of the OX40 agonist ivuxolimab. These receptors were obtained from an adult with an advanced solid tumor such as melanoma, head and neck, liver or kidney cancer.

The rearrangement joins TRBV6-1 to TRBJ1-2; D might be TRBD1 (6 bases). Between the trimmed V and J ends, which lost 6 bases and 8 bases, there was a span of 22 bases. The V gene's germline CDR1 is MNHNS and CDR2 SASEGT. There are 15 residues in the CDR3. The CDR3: CASRDSAQELKGYTF. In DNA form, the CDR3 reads TGTGCCAGCAGGGACAGTGCCCAAGAACTAAAGGGCTACACCTTC.

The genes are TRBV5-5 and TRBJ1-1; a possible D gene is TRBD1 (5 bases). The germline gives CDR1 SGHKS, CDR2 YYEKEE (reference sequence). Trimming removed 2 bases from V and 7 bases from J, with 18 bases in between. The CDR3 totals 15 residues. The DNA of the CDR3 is TGTGCCAGCAGCTTCTCAGGGTTTCCATTTGGTGAAGCTTTCTTT. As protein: CASSFSGFPFGEAFF.

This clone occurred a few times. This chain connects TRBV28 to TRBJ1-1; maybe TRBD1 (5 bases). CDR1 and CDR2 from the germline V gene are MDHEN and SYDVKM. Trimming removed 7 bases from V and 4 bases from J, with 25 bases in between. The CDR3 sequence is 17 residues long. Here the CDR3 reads CASTLTGTLSRGTEAFF. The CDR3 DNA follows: TGTGCCAGCACTCTCACCGGGACCCTTTCTCGGGGCACTGAAGCTTTCTTT.

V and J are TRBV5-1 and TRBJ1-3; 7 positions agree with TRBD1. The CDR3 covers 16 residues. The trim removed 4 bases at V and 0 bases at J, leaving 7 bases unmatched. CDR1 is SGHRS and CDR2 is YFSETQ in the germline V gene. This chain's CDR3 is CASSPGQSHSGNTIYF. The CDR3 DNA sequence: TGCGCCAGCAGCCCGGGACAGTCCCACTCTGGAAACACCATATATTTT.

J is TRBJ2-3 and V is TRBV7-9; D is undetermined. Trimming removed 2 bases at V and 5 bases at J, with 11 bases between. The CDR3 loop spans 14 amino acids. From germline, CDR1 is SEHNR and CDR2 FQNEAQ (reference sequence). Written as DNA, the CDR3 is TGTGCCAGCAGCTTACGACTGGTTCAAGATACGCAGTATTTT. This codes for CASSLRLVQDTQYF.

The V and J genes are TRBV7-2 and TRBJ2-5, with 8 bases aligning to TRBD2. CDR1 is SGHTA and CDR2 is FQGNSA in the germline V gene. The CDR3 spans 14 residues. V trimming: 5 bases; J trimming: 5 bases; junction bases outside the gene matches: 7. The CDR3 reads CASSGDAGGETQYF. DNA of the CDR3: TGTGCCAGCAGCGGTGATGCGGGGGGCGAGACCCAGTACTTC.

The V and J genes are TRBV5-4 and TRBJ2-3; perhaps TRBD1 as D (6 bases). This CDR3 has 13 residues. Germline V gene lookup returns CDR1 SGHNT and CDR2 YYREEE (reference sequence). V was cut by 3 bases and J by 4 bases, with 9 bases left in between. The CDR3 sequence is CASSSGQSDTQYF. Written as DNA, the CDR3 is TGTGCCAGCAGCTCTGGACAGTCAGATACGCAGTATTTT.

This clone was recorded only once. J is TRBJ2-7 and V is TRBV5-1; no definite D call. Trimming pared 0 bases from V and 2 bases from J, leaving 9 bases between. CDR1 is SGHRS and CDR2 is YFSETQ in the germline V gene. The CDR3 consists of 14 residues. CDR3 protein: CASSLDGGPYEQYF. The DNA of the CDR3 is TGCGCCAGCAGCTTGGATGGCGGACCCTACGAGCAGTACTTC.

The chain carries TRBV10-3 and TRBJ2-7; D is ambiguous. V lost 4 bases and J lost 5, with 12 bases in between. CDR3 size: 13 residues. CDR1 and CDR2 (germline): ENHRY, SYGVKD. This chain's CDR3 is CAISGTNMNEQYF. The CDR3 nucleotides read TGTGCCATCAGTGGTACGAACATGAACGAGCAGTACTTC.

The CDR3 DNA sequence: TGTGCCACCCGGACAGGGCACTCCTATAATTCACCCCTCCACTTT. This sequence encodes CATRTGHSYNSPLHF. The chain links TRBV19 to TRBJ1-6, with 8 bases that match TRBD1. Germline trimming cut 10 bases from V and 0 bases from J; bases unmatched to any gene: 5. CDR1 and CDR2 from the germline V gene are LNHDA and SQIVND (reference sequence). The CDR3 spans 15 residues.

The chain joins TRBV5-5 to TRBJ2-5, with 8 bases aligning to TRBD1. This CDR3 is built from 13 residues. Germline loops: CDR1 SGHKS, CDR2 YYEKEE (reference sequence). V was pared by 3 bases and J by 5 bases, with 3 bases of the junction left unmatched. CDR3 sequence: CASSSRGRETQYF. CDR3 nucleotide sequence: TGTGCCAGCAGCTCCAGGGGGCGGGAGACCCAGTACTTC. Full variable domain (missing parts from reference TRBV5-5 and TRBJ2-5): DAGVTQSPTHLIKTRGQQVTLRCSPISGHKSVSWYQQVLGQGPQFIFQYYEKEERGRGNFPDRFSARQFPNYSSELNVNALLLGDSALYLCASSSRGRETQYFGPGTRLLVL.

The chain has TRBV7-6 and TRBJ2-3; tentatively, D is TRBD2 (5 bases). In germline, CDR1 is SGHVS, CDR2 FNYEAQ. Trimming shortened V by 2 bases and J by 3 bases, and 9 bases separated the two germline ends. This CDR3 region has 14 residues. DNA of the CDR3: TGTGCCAGCAGCTTATCTCCGGGGACAGATACGCAGTATTTT. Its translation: CASSLSPGTDTQYF.

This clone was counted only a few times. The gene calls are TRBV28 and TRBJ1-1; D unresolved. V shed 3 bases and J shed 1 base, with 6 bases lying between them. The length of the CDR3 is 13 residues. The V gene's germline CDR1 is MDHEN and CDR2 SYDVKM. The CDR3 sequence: CASSFGPNTEAFF. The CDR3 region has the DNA TGTGCCAGCAGTTTTGGCCCGAACACTGAAGCTTTCTTT.

DNA for the CDR3: TGTGCCAGCTCACCTAACAGGGACACTGAAGCTTTCTTT. Encoded protein: CASSPNRDTEAFF. This chain uses TRBV18 with TRBJ1-1, with a possible D match to TRBD1 (6 bases). V lost 3 bases to trimming and J lost 3 bases, with 8 bases between them. The CDR3 runs 13 residues. Germline CDR1 and CDR2: KGHSH and LQKENI.

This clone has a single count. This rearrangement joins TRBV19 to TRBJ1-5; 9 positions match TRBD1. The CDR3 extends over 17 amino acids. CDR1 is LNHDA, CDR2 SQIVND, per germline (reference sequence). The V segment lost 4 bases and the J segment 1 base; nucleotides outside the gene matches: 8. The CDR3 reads CASSRGQGDLSNQPQHF. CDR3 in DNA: TGTGCCAGTAGTAGGGGACAGGGAGATTTGAGCAATCAGCCCCAGCATTTT.